This T cell receptor beta chain came from a study of cytomegalovirus exposure and HLA in healthy donors. Germline CDR1 reads KGHSH; CDR2 reads LQKENI. The germline V and J ends were trimmed by 0 bases and 3 bases, with 8 bases remaining between them. The length of the CDR3 is 15 residues. From the approximately 120-subject validation cohort, which was separate from the approximately 670-subject first cohort, the donors were drawn. Assay: immunoSEQ multiplex PCR; the TCRdb copy retains only in-frame clones and omits some. The sample contains about 330,000 clones, 75% to 90% of which appear only once. The source of this sequence is a woman between 18 and 30 years old in good health and CMV-seronegative. The rearrangement uses TRBV18 and TRBJ1-4; D gene ambiguous. The sample taken for sequencing was PBMCs. This chain's CDR3 is CASSPPGEANEKLFF. CDR3 in DNA: TGTGCCAGCTCACCACCTGGTGAGGCTAATGAAAAACTGTTTTTT. Full variable domain (remainder filled in from reference TRBV18 and TRBJ1-4): NAGVMQNPRHLVRRRGQEARLRCSPMKGHSHVYWYRQLPEEGLKFMVYLQKENIIDESGMPKERFSAEFPKEGPSILRIQQVVRGDSAAYFCASSPPGEANEKLFFGSGTQLSVL.